This T cell receptor beta chain is drawn from a study of regulatory and conventional T cells in RAG deficiency. Regarding the study as a whole: These Omenn syndrome Treg sorts may hold peripherally activated cells instead. Patient subsets had shorter CDR3s; Omenn Treg-Tconv overlap exceeded 75%. Shannon entropy was markedly lower and Simpson indices higher in RAG-deficient patients than control T-cell subsets.

Regulatory T cells were sorted from blood as CD4+ CD25-high CD127-low cells. Germline assignment: CDR1 SGHDN and CDR2 FVKESK. The CDR3 runs 12 residues. Trimming cost V 2 bases and J 6 bases, with 8 bases left between them. Repertoires were generated with immunoSEQ multiplex PCR, while TCRdb's copy carries only in-frame clones and drops some. The sample includes about 20,000 clones, around 90% of them seen just once. Notes on this clone: Its antigen is unidentified.

These same records also appear under a second study, on regulatory T cells. That work contributes: Primers: 52 TRBV forward and 13 TRBJ reverse. Regulatory T cells showed the strongest V-J pair restriction and V/J gene skewing among patient repertoires.

The J gene is TRBJ2-7, the V gene TRBV14; D may be TRBD2 (6 bases). Sequenced sample: Tregs sorted from blood. This clonotype was sampled from a human donor in good health. This chain's CDR3 is CASSQLAIEQYF. The CDR3 DNA is TGTGCCAGCAGCCAACTAGCGATCGAGCAGTACTTC. The full variable domain, rest sourced from reference TRBV14 and TRBJ2-7, is EAGVTQFPSHSVIEKGQTVTLRCDPISGHDNLYWYRRVMGKEIKFLLHFVKESKQDESGMPNNRFLAERTGGTYSTLKVQPAELEDSGVYFCASSQLAIEQYFGPGTRLTVT.